This TCR beta chain was identified in a study of cytomegalovirus exposure and HLA in healthy donors. Study as a whole: Some 85 million unique TCRs, all from HLA-typed donors, were included in an early release of the data.

The CDR3 runs 15 residues. In germline, CDR1 is SGHRS, CDR2 YFSETQ. Unmatched junction bases numbered 5, after V lost 0 bases and J lost 7 bases. This PCR relied on a set of 60 Vbeta primers and 13 Jbeta primers. Sequencing was performed with immunoSEQ multiplex PCR; in TCRdb, only in-frame clones are kept and a portion is missing. The table shows more than 65,000 clones, with approximately 83% occurring only once. V gene TRBV5-1 combines with J gene TRBJ2-3, with 10 nucleotides matching TRBD1. Specimen: PBMCs. This clonotype was sampled from a man aged 35-49 years in good health and CMV-seronegative. DNA for the CDR3: TGCGCCAGCAGCTTGGGACAGGGGGCATCACATACGCAGTATTTT. This encodes CASSLGQGASHTQYF.